The rows below give T cell receptor beta chains drawn from one sample of a study of CD8 T cells in Susac syndrome. TCRdb redid the calling of the immunoSEQ multiplex PCR reads with MiXCR, one entry per CDR3 protein. The sample includes under 250,000 distinct CDR3 sequences, 93% of them seen just once. What was sequenced was CD4+ T cells from PBMCs. These receptors originate from a human donor with multiple sclerosis. The CDR3 runs from the conserved cysteine through the conserved F or W. D genes are given only for firm matches. Rows give clone size only sometimes, using once, few, many, or a class for an expanded clone.

>-|TRBJ1-1|-|TRBV5-6
TGTGCCAGCAGCCCAAGTTTCATGACAGGTCCAAACACTGAAGCTTTCTTT
CASSPSFMTGPNTEAFF
>-|TRBJ2-2|TRBD1|TRBV30
TGTGCCTGGAAGCAGGGGGCAAACACCGGGGAGCTGTTTTTT
CAWKQGANTGELFF
>-|TRBJ2-4|TRBD1|TRBV4-1
TGCGCCAGCAGCCAATACCGGGACAGAGGAAACATTCAGTACTTC
CASSQYRDRGNIQYF
>once|TRBJ1-2|TRBD1|TRBV12-3/TRBV12-4
TGTGCCAGCAGTCATACAGGGGCCTATGGCTACACCTTC
CASSHTGAYGYTF
>-|TRBJ1-6|TRBD1|TRBV12-3/TRBV12-4
TGTGCCAGCAGTGCAACAGGGGGTTCACCCCTCCACTTT
CASSATGGSPLHF
>-|TRBJ2-5|-|TRBV12-3/TRBV12-4
TGTGCCAGCAGTCTAGAGATTAGGGGGGATCAAGAGACCCAGTACTTC
CASSLEIRGDQETQYF
>-|TRBJ2-7|-|TRBV12-3/TRBV12-4
TGTGCCAGCAATCCTACAGGGATGAGCTCCTACGAGCAGTACTTC
CASNPTGMSSYEQYF
>-|TRBJ2-5|-|TRBV5-4
TGTGCCAGCAGCTTGGATGCCCAAGAGACCCAGTACTTC
CASSLDAQETQYF
>-|TRBJ2-1|-|TRBV29-1
TGCAGCGTTGCGGCGTTGGGGGATGAGCAGTTCTTC
CSVAALGDEQFF
>-|TRBJ2-5|-|TRBV14
TGTGCCAGCAGCCAAGACACAGGGAAACAAGAGACCCAGTACTTC
CASSQDTGKQETQYF
>-|TRBJ1-4|-|TRBV20-1
TGCAGTGCTAGAGACAGGGGCGCTACGACTAATGAAAAACTGTTTTTT
CSARDRGATTNEKLFF
>-|TRBJ1-1|TRBD1|TRBV15
TGTGCCACCAGCAGGACAGGGTGGGGGAACACTGAAGCTTTCTTT
CATSRTGWGNTEAFF
>-|TRBJ1-3|-|TRBV6-5
TGTGCCAGCAGTTACTCGTTCCCAAGAAACACCATATATTTT
CASSYSFPRNTIYF
>once|TRBJ2-2|-|TRBV15
TGTGCCACCAGCAGTCCGGGACGTTCCAAAAGCGGGGAGCTGTTTTTT
CATSSPGRSKSGELFF
>-|TRBJ2-5|TRBD2|TRBV19
TGTGCCAGTAGTATCCAGCGGGGCGGGGAGACCCAGTACTTC
CASSIQRGGETQYF
>-|TRBJ1-1|-|TRBV27
TGTGCCAGCAGTTTTGGGCCTTCCGGCGCAATCAATGAAGCTTTCTTT
CASSFGPSGAINEAFF
>-|TRBJ1-1|-|TRBV18
TGTGCCAGCTCACCGGCCGTCTCTGAGGGGACTGAAGCTTTCTTT
CASSPAVSEGTEAFF